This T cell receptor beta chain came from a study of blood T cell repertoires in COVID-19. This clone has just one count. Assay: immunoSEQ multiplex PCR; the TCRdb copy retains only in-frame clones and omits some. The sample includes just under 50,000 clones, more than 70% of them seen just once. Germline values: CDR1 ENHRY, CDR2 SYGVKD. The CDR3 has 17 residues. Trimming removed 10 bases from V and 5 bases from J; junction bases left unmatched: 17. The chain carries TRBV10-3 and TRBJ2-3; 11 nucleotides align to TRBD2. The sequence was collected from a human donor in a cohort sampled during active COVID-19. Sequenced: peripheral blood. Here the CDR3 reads CATRGGTTSGAVDTQYF. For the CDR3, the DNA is TGTGCCACCAGGGGGGGGACGACTAGCGGGGCGGTAGATACGCAGTATTTT.